A single sample gave rise to the 25 T cell receptor beta chains below, sequenced in a study of blood T cell repertoires in COVID-19. Generated by immunoSEQ multiplex PCR, the TCRdb table keeps only in-frame clones and is missing some. The sample has some 200,000 clones, over 75% seen once. Sequencing was done on a sample of peripheral blood. These receptors all stem from a man aged 80 or over with acute or convalescent COVID-19.

V gene TRBV5-1 combines with J gene TRBJ2-2; D may be TRBD2 (6 bases). CDR3 length: 14 amino acids. Trimming shortened V by 3 bases and J by 3 bases, and 9 bases separated the two germline ends. Germline-derived CDR1 and CDR2 are SGHRS and YFSETQ. As DNA, the CDR3 is TGCGCCAGCAGCTCCGGGGGTTACACCGGGGAGCTGTTTTTT. It yields the protein CASSSGGYTGELFF.

This clone has a handful of counts. The genes are TRBV2 and TRBJ1-1; D not resolved. Germline V CDR1 and CDR2: SNHLY, FYNNEI. V was pared by 9 bases and J by 1 base, with 9 bases between. This CDR3 has 12 amino acids. The CDR3 DNA is TGTGCCAGAGAACAAGAGAACACTGAAGCTTTCTTT. Translation gives CAREQENTEAFF.

The chain is built from TRBV5-1 and TRBJ2-1; 10 positions agree with TRBD1. The CDR3 loop spans 17 amino acids. CDR1 SGHRS and CDR2 YFSETQ come from the germline V gene. V lost 0 bases to trimming and J lost 3 bases; unmatched junction nucleotides: 6. CDR3 amino acids: CASSLVGTGVRYNEQFF. CDR3 coding DNA: TGCGCCAGCAGCTTGGTAGGGACAGGGGTCCGCTACAATGAGCAGTTCTTC. The full variable domain, completed using reference TRBV5-1 and TRBJ2-1, is KAGVTQTPRYLIKTRGQQVTLSCSPISGHRSVSWYQQTPGQGLQFLFEYFSETQRNKGNFPGRFSGRQFSNSRSEMNVSTLELGDSALYLCASSLVGTGVRYNEQFFGPGTRLTVL.

This clone was recorded only once. J is TRBJ2-1 and V is TRBV7-2, with TRBD1 as a possible D gene (6 bases). The CDR3 runs to 14 residues. Per germline, CDR1 SGHTA and CDR2 FQGNSA. Trimming removed 8 bases at V and 6 bases at J, with 17 bases between. DNA of the CDR3: TGTGCCAGCCAAACAGGGATGGTTTTCAATGAGCAGTTCTTC. Encoded protein: CASQTGMVFNEQFF. Supplemented by reference TRBV7-2 and TRBJ2-1, the full variable domain reads GAGVSQSPSNKVTEKGKDVELRCDPISGHTALYWYRQSLGQGLEFLIYFQGNSAPDKSGLPSDRFSAERTGGSVSTLTIQRTQQEDSAVYLCASQTGMVFNEQFFGPGTRLTVL.

This chain connects TRBV7-9 to TRBJ1-6, with D tentatively TRBD1 (6 bases). The length of the CDR3 is 17 residues. V lost 3 bases, J lost 4 bases, and 16 bases lay in between. CDR1 SEHNR and CDR2 FQNEAQ come from the germline V gene (reference sequence). The CDR3 spells CASSLTIQGVYNSPLHF. The CDR3 nucleotides are TGTGCCAGCAGCTTGACCATACAGGGAGTTTATAATTCACCCCTCCACTTT.

This chain connects TRBV24-1 to TRBJ2-1, with a possible D match to TRBD1 (7 bases). The germline V and J ends were trimmed by 5 bases and 7 bases, with 14 bases remaining between them. CDR1 and CDR2 from the germline V gene are KGHDR and SFDVKD. This CDR3 spans 14 amino acids. The CDR3 sequence: CATSGQGGFNEQFF. CDR3 nucleotide sequence: TGTGCCACCAGTGGTCAGGGGGGTTTTAATGAGCAGTTCTTC.

The rearrangement links TRBV11-2 to TRBJ2-1; weak D call: TRBD1 (6 bases). The germline gives CDR1 SGHAT, CDR2 FQNNGV. The CDR3 consists of 15 residues. V dropped 1 base and J dropped 10 bases, with 17 bases sitting between them. The CDR3 here is CASSLGRTVVVEQFF. Here the CDR3 DNA reads TGTGCCAGCAGCTTAGGGCGGACAGTAGTGGTCGAGCAGTTCTTC.

The V call is TRBV3-1 (or the pseudogene TRBV3-2), the J call TRBJ2-3; 11 bases agree with TRBD2. The V segment lost 4 bases and the J segment 0 bases; nucleotides outside the gene matches: 0. Germline V gives CDR1 LGHDT, CDR2 YNNKEL (reference sequence). The CDR3 contains 15 residues. The CDR3 nucleotides are TGTGCCAGCAGCCGGACTAGCGGGAGCACAGATACGCAGTATTTT. It yields the protein CASSRTSGSTDTQYF.

V usage is TRBV18 and J usage is TRBJ2-1, with TRBD1 matching 8 bases. Germline V gives CDR1 KGHSH, CDR2 LQKENI. The CDR3 loop spans 13 amino acids. With V trimmed by 6 bases and J by 9 bases, 7 bases remained unmatched. This chain's CDR3 is CASSLTGVSEQFF. For the CDR3, the DNA is TGTGCCAGCTCTTTGACAGGGGTCAGTGAGCAGTTCTTC.

The CDR3 DNA sequence: TGTGCCAGCAGCCCCCGGGAAGGACTGTCAGAGACCCAGTACTTC. It yields the protein CASSPREGLSETQYF. The rearrangement uses TRBV3-1 (or the pseudogene TRBV3-2) and TRBJ2-5; the D gene is possibly TRBD2 (5 bases). The CDR3 is made up of 15 amino acids. Germline CDR1 reads LGHDT; CDR2 reads YNNKEL (reference sequence). V was clipped by 4 bases and J by 4 bases, with 16 bases between them.

The genes are TRBV7-9 and TRBJ2-6; 9 nucleotides line up with TRBD1. The germline gives CDR1 SEHNR, CDR2 FQNEAQ (reference sequence). CDR3 size: 17 residues. J gave up 0 bases and V 3 bases, and 3 bases lay outside the gene matches. CDR3 sequence reads: CASSFGQGSSGANVLTF. CDR3 bases: TGTGCCAGCAGCTTCGGACAGGGGAGCTCTGGGGCCAACGTCCTGACTTTC.

The chain combines TRBV6-5 with TRBJ1-4; D not certain. The CDR3 length is 14 residues. Trimming took 0 bases from V and 8 from J, leaving 10 bases between them. Germline CDR1 and CDR2: MNHEY and SVGAGI. DNA for the CDR3: TGTGCCAGCAGTTACTCCGCACAGATCGAAAAACTGTTTTTT. Translating gives CASSYSAQIEKLFF.

CDR3 sequence (DNA): TGTGCCAGCAGCGGGACTAGCGGGAGTAATGAGCAGTTCTTC. Translated: CASSGTSGSNEQFF. The V and J genes are TRBV2 and TRBJ2-1; 14 bases are shared with TRBD2. V was clipped by 6 bases and J by 7 bases; unmatched bases: 2. The CDR3 covers 14 residues. CDR1 is SNHLY and CDR2 is FYNNEI in the germline V gene.

The chain links TRBV5-1 to TRBJ2-3; 7 bases align to TRBD2. This CDR3 region has 15 residues. Trimming took 0 bases from V and 3 from J; bases not matched to a gene: 4. Germline lookup yields CDR1 SGHRS and CDR2 YFSETQ. This CDR3 reads CASSLDGGRTDTQYF. CDR3 DNA: TGCGCCAGCAGCTTGGATGGCGGGAGAACAGATACGCAGTATTTT.

The rearrangement uses TRBV5-1 and TRBJ1-1; D is perhaps TRBD1 (5 bases). Germline V gives CDR1 SGHRS, CDR2 YFSETQ. CDR3 length: 15 amino acids. Trimming removed 2 bases at V and 3 bases at J, with 14 bases between. CDR3 sequence reads: CASSLDWRGYTEAFF. DNA for the CDR3: TGCGCCAGCAGCTTAGACTGGAGGGGCTACACTGAAGCTTTCTTT.

The chain is built from TRBV7-6 and TRBJ2-7; 10 bases match TRBD2. J gave up 9 bases and V 4 bases, and 12 bases lay outside the gene matches. Germline V gene lookup returns CDR1 SGHVS and CDR2 FNYEAQ. The CDR3 loop spans 15 amino acids. CDR3 amino acids: CASSSQGSSGSPQYF. The CDR3, as DNA: TGTGCCAGCAGCTCCCAGGGGTCTAGCGGGAGCCCGCAGTACTTC.

The chain couples TRBV6-5 to TRBJ2-2; D might be TRBD2 (6 bases). Germline CDR1 and CDR2: MNHEY and SVGAGI. The CDR3 sequence is 15 residues long. Trimming shortened V by 5 bases and J by 4 bases, and 14 bases separated the two germline ends. The DNA of the CDR3 is TGTGCCAGCAGTCCCCGTAGGGGAGGCACCGGGGAGCTGTTTTTT. Translation: CASSPRRGGTGELFF.

The chain couples TRBV7-8 to TRBJ2-1; 11 nucleotides match TRBD2. The CDR3 spans 15 residues. Germline CDR1 is SGHVS and CDR2 is FQNEAQ. Trimming cost V 1 base and J 6 bases; bases outside gene matches: 2. CDR3 DNA sequence: TGTGCCAGCAGCTTAGTCGGGACTAGCGGCAATGAGCAGTTCTTC. Translated: CASSLVGTSGNEQFF.

This sequence joins TRBV11-3 and TRBJ1-2, with TRBD1 matching 7 bases. With V trimmed by 6 bases and J by 7 bases, 11 bases remained unmatched. This CDR3 spans 14 amino acids. CDR1 and CDR2 (germline): SGHNT, YENEEA. The CDR3 reads CASRPTGQDSGYTF. The CDR3 nucleotides are TGTGCCAGCAGACCGACAGGGCAGGACTCTGGCTACACCTTC.

The table lists this clone with a count of one. The chain uses TRBV11-2 and TRBJ1-2; 9 nucleotides agree with TRBD1. Germline lookup yields CDR1 SGHAT and CDR2 FQNNGV. The CDR3 totals 16 residues. Trimming removed 5 bases from V and 2 bases from J; junction bases left unmatched: 9. The CDR3, as DNA: TGTGCCAGCAGCCTTAGCGGGACAGGGATGAACTATGGCTACACCTTC. Amino acid sequence: CASSLSGTGMNYGYTF.

The chain couples TRBV29-1 to TRBJ1-5, with 9 bases lining up with TRBD1. CDR1 SQVTM and CDR2 ANQGSEA come from the germline V gene. Trimming took 7 bases from V and 1 from J; bases not matched to a gene: 8. CDR3 length equals 15 residues. The CDR3: CSAAGGTGSNQPQHF. The CDR3 DNA sequence: TGCAGCGCCGCCGGCGGGACAGGGAGCAATCAGCCCCAGCATTTT.

The CDR3 nucleotides read TGTGCCAGCAGCCAAGATCCAGGAAGTCGCAGTACGCAGTATTTT. Translating it yields CASSQDPGSRSTQYF. The chain joins TRBV3-1 (or the pseudogene TRBV3-2) to TRBJ2-3; D unresolved. The CDR3 totals 15 residues. Between the trimmed V and J ends, which lost 0 bases and 8 bases, there was a span of 15 bases. Germline V gene lookup returns CDR1 LGHDT and CDR2 YNNKEL (reference sequence).

The chain links TRBV19 to TRBJ1-4; 7 bases agree with TRBD1. Looked up from germline, CDR1 is LNHDA and CDR2 is SQIVND (reference sequence). V shed 1 base, J shed 0 bases, and the junction held 11 bases outside the gene matches. CDR3 length: 19 residues. The chain's CDR3 is CASSIGIWDRFATNEKLFF. For the CDR3, the DNA is TGTGCCAGTAGTATAGGGATTTGGGACAGATTTGCAACTAATGAAAAACTGTTTTTT.

The chain carries TRBV28 and TRBJ2-1, with TRBD2 matching 9 bases. This CDR3 is 14 amino acids long. Germline lookup yields CDR1 MDHEN and CDR2 SYDVKM. The J segment lost 2 bases and the V segment lost 6 bases, leaving 2 bases of the junction unmatched. CDR3 nucleotides: TGTGCCAGCAGGACTAGCGGAGCCTACAATGAGCAGTTCTTC. It codes for CASRTSGAYNEQFF.

This clone appeared once. The V and J genes are TRBV5-1 and TRBJ2-7, with D possibly being TRBD2 (5 bases). V was pared by 4 bases and J by 3 bases, with 11 bases between. Germline CDR1 and CDR2: SGHRS and YFSETQ. This CDR3 has 13 residues. The CDR3 nucleotides read TGCGCCAGCAGCCCACGGGATGGCTACGAGCAGTACTTC. It yields the protein CASSPRDGYEQYF.